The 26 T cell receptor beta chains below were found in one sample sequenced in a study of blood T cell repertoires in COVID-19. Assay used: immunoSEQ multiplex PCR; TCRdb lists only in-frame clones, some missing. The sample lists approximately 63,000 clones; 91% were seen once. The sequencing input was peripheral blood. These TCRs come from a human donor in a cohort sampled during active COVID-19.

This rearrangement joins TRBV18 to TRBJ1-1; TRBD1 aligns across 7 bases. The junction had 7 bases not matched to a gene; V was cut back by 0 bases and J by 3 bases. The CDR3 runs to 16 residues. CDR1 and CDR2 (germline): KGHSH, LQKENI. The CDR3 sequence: CASSPPGGGKDTEAFF. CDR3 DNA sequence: TGTGCCAGCTCACCACCTGGAGGGGGCAAGGACACTGAAGCTTTCTTT.

CDR3 in amino acids: CASSSGQGFSPLHF. The CDR3 DNA is TGTGCCAGCTCATCGGGACAGGGGTTCTCACCCCTCCACTTT. The rearrangement joins TRBV18 to TRBJ1-6, with 10 nucleotides matching TRBD1. The V gene's germline CDR1 is KGHSH and CDR2 LQKENI. The length of the CDR3 is 14 residues. J was trimmed by 10 bases and V by 5 bases; bases with no gene match: 5.

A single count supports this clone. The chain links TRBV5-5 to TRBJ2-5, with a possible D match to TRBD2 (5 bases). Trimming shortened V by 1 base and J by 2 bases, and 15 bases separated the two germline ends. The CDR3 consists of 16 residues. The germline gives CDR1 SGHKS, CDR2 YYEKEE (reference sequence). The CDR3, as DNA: TGTGCCAGCAGCTTGAGCCGGGCGGGTTATCAAGAGACCCAGTACTTC. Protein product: CASSLSRAGYQETQYF.

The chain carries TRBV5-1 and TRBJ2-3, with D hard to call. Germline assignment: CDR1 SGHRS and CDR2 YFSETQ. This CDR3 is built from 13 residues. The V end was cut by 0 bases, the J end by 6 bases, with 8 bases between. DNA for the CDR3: TGCGCCAGCAGCTTGGACGCTGGCGATACGCAGTATTTT. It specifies CASSLDAGDTQYF.

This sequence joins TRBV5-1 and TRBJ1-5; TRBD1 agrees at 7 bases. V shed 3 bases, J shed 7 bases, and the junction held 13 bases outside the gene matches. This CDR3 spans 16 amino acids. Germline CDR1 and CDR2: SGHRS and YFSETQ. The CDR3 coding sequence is TGCGCCAGCAGCTCTGGCCGGGGACAGTATGTCCAGCCCCAGCATTTT. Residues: CASSSGRGQYVQPQHF. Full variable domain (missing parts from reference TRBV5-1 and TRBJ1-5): KAGVTQTPRYLIKTRGQQVTLSCSPISGHRSVSWYQQTPGQGLQFLFEYFSETQRNKGNFPGRFSGRQFSNSRSEMNVSTLELGDSALYLCASSSGRGQYVQPQHFGDGTRLSIL.

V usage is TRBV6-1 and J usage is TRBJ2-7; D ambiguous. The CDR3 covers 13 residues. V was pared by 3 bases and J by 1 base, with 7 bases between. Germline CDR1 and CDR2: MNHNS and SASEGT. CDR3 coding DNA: TGTGCCAGCAGTGACAGGTTATCCTACGAGCAGTACTTC. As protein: CASSDRLSYEQYF.

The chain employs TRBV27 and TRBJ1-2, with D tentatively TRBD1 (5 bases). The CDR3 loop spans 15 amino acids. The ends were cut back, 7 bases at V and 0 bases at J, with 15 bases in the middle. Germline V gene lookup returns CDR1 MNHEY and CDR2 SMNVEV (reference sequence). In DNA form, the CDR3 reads TGTGCCAGCACGTCGTCTAGGGGCACTAACTATGGCTACACCTTC. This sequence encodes CASTSSRGTNYGYTF.

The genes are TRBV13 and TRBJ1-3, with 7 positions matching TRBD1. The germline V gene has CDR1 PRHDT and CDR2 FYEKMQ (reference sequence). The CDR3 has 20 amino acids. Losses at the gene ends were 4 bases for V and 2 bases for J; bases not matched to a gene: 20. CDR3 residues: CASSSIAPLPSTGTGNTIYF. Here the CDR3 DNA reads TGTGCCAGCAGCTCAATAGCCCCCCTGCCCTCGACAGGGACTGGAAACACCATATATTTT.

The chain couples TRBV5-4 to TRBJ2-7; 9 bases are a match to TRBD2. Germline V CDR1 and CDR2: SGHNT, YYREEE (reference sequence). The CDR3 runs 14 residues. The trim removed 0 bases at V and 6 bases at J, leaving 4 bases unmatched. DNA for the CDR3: TGTGCCAGCAGCTTGGGCGGGGGGGCCTTCGAGCAGTACTTC. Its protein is CASSLGGGAFEQYF.

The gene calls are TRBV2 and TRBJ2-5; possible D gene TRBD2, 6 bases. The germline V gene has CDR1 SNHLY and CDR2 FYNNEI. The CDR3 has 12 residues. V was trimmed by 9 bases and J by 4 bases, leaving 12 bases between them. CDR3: CASSAGPETQYF. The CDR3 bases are TGTGCCAGTAGCGCGGGGCCAGAGACCCAGTACTTC.

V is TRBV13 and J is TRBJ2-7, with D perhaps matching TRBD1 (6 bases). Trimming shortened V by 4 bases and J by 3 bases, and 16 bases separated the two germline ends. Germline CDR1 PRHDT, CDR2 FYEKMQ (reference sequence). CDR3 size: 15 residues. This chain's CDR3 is CASSSGTGPIYEQYF. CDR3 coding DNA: TGTGCCAGCAGCTCCGGAACAGGGCCTATCTACGAGCAGTACTTC.

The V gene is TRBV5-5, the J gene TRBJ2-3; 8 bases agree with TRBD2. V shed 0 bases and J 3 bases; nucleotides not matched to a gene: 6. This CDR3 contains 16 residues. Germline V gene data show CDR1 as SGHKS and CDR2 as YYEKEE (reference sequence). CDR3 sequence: CASSLAGTRGTDTQYF. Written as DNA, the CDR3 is TGTGCCAGCAGCTTGGCCGGGACTAGGGGAACAGATACGCAGTATTTT.

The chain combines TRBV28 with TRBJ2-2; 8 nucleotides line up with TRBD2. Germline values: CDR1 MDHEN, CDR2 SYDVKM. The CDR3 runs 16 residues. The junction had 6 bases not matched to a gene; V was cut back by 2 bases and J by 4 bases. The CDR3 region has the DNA TGTGCCAGCAGTTTAGGGGCGGGAGGCCGCACCGGGGAGCTGTTTTTT. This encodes CASSLGAGGRTGELFF.

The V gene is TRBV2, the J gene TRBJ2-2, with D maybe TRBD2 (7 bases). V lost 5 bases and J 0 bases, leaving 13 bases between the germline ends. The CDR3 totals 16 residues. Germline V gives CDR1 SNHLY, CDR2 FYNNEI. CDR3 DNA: TGTGCCAGCAGTCCAAGGGGGGGACCGAACACCGGGGAGCTGTTTTTT. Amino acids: CASSPRGGPNTGELFF.

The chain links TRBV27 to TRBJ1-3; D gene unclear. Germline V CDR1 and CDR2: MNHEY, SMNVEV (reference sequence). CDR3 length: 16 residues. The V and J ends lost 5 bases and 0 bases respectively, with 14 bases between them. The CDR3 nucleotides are TGTGCCAGCAGTCCTCGGCTAGGTTTCTCTGGAAACACCATATATTTT. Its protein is CASSPRLGFSGNTIYF.

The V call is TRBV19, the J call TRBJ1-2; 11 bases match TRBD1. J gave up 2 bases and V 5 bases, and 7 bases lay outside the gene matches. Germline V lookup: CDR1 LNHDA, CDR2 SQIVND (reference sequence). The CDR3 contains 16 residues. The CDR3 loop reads CASSPGGTGGNYGYTF. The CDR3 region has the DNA TGTGCCAGTAGTCCGGGGGGGACAGGGGGAAACTATGGCTACACCTTC.

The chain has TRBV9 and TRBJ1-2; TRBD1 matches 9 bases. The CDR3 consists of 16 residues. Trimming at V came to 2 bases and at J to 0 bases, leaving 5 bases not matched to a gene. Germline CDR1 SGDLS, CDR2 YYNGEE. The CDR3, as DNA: TGTGCCAGCAGCGTGACAGGGGGAGCGGCTAACTATGGCTACACCTTC. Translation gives CASSVTGGAANYGYTF.

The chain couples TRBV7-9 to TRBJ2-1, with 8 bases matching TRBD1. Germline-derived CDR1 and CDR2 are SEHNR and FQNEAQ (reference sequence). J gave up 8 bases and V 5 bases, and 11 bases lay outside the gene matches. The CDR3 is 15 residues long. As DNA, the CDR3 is TGTGCCAGCAGCATCTCAGGGGGCCAGTGGGATGAGCAGTTCTTC. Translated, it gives CASSISGGQWDEQFF.

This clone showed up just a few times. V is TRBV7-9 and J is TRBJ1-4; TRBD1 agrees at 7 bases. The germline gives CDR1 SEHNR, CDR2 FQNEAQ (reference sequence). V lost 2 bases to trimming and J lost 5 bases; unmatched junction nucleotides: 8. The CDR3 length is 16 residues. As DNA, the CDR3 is TGTGCCAGCAGCTTAAGGGCGACAGGGCCGAATGAAAAACTGTTTTTT. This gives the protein CASSLRATGPNEKLFF.

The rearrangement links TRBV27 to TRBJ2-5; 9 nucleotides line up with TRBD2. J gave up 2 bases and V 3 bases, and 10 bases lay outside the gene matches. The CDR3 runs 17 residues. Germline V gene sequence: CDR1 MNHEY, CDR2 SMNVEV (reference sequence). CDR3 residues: CASSFRAGGPIQETQYF. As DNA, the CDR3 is TGTGCCAGCAGTTTTAGGGCGGGAGGGCCTATTCAAGAGACCCAGTACTTC.

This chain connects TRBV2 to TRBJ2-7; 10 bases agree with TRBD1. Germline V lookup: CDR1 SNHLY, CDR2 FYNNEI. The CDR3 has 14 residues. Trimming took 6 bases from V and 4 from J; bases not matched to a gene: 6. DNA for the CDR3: TGTGCCAGCAGAAAGACAGGGGGCGGTTACGAGCAGTACTTC. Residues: CASRKTGGGYEQYF.

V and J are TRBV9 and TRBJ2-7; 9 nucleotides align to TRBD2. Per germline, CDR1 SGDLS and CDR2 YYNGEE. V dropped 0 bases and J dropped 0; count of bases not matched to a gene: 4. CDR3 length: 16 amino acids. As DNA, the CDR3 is TGTGCCAGCAGCGTAGGGGCTAGCGGGACCTCCTACGAGCAGTACTTC. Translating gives CASSVGASGTSYEQYF.

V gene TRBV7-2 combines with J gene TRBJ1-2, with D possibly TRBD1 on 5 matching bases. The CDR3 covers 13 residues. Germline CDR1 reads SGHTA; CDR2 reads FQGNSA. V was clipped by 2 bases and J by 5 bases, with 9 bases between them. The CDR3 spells CASSLTGEYGYTF. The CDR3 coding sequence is TGTGCCAGCAGCTTAACAGGAGAGTATGGCTACACCTTC.

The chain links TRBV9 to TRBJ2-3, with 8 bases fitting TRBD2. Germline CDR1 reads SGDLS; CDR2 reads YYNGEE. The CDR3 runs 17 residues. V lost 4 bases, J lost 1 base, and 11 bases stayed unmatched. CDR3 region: CASSRLSGRGGTDTQYF. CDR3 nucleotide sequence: TGTGCCAGCAGCCGCCTCTCTGGGCGGGGGGGCACAGATACGCAGTATTTT.

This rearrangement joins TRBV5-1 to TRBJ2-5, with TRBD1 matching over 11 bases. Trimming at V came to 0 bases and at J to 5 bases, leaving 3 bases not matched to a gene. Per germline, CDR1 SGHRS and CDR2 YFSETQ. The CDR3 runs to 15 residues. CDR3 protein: CASSLEGTGGETQYF. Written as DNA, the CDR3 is TGCGCCAGCAGCTTGGAGGGGACAGGGGGGGAGACCCAGTACTTC.

The CDR3 nucleotides read TGTGCCAGCAGCGGGATCTCCTACAATGAGCAGTTCTTC. This encodes CASSGISYNEQFF. This chain uses TRBV2 with TRBJ2-1, with TRBD2 as a possible D gene (5 bases). The CDR3 spans 13 residues. Germline CDR1 reads SNHLY; CDR2 reads FYNNEI. V lost 6 bases to trimming and J lost 0 bases, with 6 bases between them. Full variable domain (missing parts from reference TRBV2 and TRBJ2-1): EPEVTQTPSHQVTQMGQEVILRCVPISNHLYFYWYRQILGQKVEFLVSFYNNEISEKSEIFDDQFSVERPDGSNFTLKIRSTKLEDSAMYFCASSGISYNEQFFGPGTRLTVL.